This record covers a single TCR beta chain. These data are taken from a study of low-dose radiotherapy and immunotherapy resistance in tumors. The overall study: Ipilimumab 1 mg/kg every six weeks, together with nivolumab 240 mg every two weeks, was given intravenously to patients.

TRAV- and TRBV-specific primers were used for first-strand cDNA, which covered alpha and beta chains. Over 20 PCR cycles, TCRs were amplified from a constant-region primer and V-primer adapter. Amplification (by in vitro transcription) was performed on isolated mRNA. MiXCR, applied by TCRdb to the reads, yields one record per CDR3 protein. The sample has about 64,000 distinct CDR3 sequences; roughly 29% are singletons. The sample's time point: before trial treatment. The sequence derives from a male donor with rectosigmoid adenocarcinoma. The sequences come from PBMCs, collected before treatment.

In DNA, the CDR3 is TGCAGTGCTAGGACAGGGTTGGGGGATGGCTACACCTTC. As protein: CSARTGLGDGYTF. The chain links TRBV20-1 to TRBJ1-2; 7 nucleotides match TRBD1. V gave up 3 bases and J gave up 6 bases; unmatched junction bases: 7. In germline, CDR1 is DFQATT, CDR2 SNEGSKA (reference sequence). The CDR3 extends over 13 amino acids.